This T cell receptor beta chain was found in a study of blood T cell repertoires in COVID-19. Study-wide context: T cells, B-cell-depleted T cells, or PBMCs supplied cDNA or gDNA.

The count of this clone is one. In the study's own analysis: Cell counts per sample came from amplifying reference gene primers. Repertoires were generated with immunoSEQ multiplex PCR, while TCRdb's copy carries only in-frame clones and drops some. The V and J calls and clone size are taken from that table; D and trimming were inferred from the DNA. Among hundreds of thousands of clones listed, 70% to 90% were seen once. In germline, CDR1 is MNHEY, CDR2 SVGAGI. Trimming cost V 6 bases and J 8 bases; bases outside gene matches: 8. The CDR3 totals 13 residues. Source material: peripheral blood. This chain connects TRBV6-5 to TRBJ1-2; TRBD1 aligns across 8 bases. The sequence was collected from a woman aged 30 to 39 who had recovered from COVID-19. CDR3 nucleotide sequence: TGTGCCAGCAGCCAGTACAGGGGGAACGGCTACACCTTC. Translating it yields CASSQYRGNGYTF.